Following are 5 T cell receptor beta chains from one sample sequenced in a study of shared clonotypes between healthy human individuals. Repertoires were generated with immunoSEQ multiplex PCR, while TCRdb's copy carries only in-frame clones and drops some. The sample has approximately 2.1 million clones, approximately 93% seen once. The sample was naive CD4+ T cells from PBMCs. The subset here: CD45RA+ positively selected. The receptors stem from a man aged 18 to 30 in good health. Some clones in this sample may be carry-over from other donors' samples.

The chain has TRBV28 and TRBJ1-1, with 9 positions matching TRBD1. The germline gives CDR1 MDHEN, CDR2 SYDVKM. V dropped 4 bases and J dropped 6; count of bases not matched to a gene: 6. The CDR3 runs to 14 residues. The CDR3 bases are TGTGCCAGCAGTTCCCGGACAGGGGACCCTGAAGCTTTCTTT. This codes for CASSSRTGDPEAFF.

This chain connects TRBV9 to TRBJ2-7, with D hard to call. Trimming stripped 0 bases from V and 7 bases from J, with 14 bases between. The CDR3 loop spans 14 amino acids. CDR1 and CDR2 (germline): SGDLS, YYNGEE. CDR3: CASSVDGVVGEQYF. CDR3 in DNA: TGTGCCAGCAGCGTAGATGGGGTCGTAGGTGAGCAGTACTTC.

The chain links TRBV19 to TRBJ2-7; TRBD1 might be the D (5 bases). V lost 3 bases to trimming and J lost 3 bases, with 9 bases between them. Germline V gives CDR1 LNHDA, CDR2 SQIVND (reference sequence). The CDR3 is 13 amino acids. In DNA, the CDR3 is TGTGCCAGTAGTATGGTCCAGGGCTACGAGCAGTACTTC. Amino acid sequence: CASSMVQGYEQYF.

V usage is TRBV6-6 and J usage is TRBJ1-1, with 9 bases lining up with TRBD1. V shed 6 bases and J 11 bases; nucleotides not matched to a gene: 10. Germline V gene data show CDR1 as MNHNY and CDR2 as SVGAGI (reference sequence). The CDR3 has 13 residues. This CDR3 reads CASSSGTGNVAFF. CDR3 DNA: TGTGCCAGCAGCTCTGGGACAGGGAATGTGGCTTTCTTT.

V gene TRBV6-5 combines with J gene TRBJ1-1; perhaps TRBD1 as D (5 bases). The length of the CDR3 is 13 residues. Trimming cost V 7 bases and J 4 bases, with 13 bases left between them. Germline CDR1 MNHEY, CDR2 SVGAGI. The CDR3, as DNA: TGTGCCAGCACTCCATTAGACAGCACTGAAGCTTTCTTT. Its protein is CASTPLDSTEAFF.